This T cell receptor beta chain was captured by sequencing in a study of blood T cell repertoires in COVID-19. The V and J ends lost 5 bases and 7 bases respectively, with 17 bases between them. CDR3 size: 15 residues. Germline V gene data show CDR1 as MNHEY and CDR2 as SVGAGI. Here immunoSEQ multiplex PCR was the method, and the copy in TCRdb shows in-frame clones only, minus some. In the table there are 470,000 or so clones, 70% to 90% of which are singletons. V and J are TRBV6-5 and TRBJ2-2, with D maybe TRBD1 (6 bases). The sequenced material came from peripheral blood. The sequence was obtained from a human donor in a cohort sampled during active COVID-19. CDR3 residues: CASSSRQVVIGELFF. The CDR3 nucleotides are TGTGCCAGCAGTAGCCGACAGGTGGTCATCGGGGAGCTGTTTTTT.